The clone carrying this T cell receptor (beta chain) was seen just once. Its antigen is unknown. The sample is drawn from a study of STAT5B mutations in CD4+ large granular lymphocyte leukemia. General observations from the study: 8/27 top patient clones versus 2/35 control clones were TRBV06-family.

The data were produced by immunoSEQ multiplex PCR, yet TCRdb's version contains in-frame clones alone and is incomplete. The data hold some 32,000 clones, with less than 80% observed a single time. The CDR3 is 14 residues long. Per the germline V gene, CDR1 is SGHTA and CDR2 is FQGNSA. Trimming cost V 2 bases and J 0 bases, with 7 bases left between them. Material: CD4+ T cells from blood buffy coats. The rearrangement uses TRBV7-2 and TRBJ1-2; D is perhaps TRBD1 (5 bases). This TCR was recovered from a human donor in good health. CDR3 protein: CASSLQGSNYGYTF. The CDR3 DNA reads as TGTGCCAGCAGCTTACAGGGTTCTAACTATGGCTACACCTTC.